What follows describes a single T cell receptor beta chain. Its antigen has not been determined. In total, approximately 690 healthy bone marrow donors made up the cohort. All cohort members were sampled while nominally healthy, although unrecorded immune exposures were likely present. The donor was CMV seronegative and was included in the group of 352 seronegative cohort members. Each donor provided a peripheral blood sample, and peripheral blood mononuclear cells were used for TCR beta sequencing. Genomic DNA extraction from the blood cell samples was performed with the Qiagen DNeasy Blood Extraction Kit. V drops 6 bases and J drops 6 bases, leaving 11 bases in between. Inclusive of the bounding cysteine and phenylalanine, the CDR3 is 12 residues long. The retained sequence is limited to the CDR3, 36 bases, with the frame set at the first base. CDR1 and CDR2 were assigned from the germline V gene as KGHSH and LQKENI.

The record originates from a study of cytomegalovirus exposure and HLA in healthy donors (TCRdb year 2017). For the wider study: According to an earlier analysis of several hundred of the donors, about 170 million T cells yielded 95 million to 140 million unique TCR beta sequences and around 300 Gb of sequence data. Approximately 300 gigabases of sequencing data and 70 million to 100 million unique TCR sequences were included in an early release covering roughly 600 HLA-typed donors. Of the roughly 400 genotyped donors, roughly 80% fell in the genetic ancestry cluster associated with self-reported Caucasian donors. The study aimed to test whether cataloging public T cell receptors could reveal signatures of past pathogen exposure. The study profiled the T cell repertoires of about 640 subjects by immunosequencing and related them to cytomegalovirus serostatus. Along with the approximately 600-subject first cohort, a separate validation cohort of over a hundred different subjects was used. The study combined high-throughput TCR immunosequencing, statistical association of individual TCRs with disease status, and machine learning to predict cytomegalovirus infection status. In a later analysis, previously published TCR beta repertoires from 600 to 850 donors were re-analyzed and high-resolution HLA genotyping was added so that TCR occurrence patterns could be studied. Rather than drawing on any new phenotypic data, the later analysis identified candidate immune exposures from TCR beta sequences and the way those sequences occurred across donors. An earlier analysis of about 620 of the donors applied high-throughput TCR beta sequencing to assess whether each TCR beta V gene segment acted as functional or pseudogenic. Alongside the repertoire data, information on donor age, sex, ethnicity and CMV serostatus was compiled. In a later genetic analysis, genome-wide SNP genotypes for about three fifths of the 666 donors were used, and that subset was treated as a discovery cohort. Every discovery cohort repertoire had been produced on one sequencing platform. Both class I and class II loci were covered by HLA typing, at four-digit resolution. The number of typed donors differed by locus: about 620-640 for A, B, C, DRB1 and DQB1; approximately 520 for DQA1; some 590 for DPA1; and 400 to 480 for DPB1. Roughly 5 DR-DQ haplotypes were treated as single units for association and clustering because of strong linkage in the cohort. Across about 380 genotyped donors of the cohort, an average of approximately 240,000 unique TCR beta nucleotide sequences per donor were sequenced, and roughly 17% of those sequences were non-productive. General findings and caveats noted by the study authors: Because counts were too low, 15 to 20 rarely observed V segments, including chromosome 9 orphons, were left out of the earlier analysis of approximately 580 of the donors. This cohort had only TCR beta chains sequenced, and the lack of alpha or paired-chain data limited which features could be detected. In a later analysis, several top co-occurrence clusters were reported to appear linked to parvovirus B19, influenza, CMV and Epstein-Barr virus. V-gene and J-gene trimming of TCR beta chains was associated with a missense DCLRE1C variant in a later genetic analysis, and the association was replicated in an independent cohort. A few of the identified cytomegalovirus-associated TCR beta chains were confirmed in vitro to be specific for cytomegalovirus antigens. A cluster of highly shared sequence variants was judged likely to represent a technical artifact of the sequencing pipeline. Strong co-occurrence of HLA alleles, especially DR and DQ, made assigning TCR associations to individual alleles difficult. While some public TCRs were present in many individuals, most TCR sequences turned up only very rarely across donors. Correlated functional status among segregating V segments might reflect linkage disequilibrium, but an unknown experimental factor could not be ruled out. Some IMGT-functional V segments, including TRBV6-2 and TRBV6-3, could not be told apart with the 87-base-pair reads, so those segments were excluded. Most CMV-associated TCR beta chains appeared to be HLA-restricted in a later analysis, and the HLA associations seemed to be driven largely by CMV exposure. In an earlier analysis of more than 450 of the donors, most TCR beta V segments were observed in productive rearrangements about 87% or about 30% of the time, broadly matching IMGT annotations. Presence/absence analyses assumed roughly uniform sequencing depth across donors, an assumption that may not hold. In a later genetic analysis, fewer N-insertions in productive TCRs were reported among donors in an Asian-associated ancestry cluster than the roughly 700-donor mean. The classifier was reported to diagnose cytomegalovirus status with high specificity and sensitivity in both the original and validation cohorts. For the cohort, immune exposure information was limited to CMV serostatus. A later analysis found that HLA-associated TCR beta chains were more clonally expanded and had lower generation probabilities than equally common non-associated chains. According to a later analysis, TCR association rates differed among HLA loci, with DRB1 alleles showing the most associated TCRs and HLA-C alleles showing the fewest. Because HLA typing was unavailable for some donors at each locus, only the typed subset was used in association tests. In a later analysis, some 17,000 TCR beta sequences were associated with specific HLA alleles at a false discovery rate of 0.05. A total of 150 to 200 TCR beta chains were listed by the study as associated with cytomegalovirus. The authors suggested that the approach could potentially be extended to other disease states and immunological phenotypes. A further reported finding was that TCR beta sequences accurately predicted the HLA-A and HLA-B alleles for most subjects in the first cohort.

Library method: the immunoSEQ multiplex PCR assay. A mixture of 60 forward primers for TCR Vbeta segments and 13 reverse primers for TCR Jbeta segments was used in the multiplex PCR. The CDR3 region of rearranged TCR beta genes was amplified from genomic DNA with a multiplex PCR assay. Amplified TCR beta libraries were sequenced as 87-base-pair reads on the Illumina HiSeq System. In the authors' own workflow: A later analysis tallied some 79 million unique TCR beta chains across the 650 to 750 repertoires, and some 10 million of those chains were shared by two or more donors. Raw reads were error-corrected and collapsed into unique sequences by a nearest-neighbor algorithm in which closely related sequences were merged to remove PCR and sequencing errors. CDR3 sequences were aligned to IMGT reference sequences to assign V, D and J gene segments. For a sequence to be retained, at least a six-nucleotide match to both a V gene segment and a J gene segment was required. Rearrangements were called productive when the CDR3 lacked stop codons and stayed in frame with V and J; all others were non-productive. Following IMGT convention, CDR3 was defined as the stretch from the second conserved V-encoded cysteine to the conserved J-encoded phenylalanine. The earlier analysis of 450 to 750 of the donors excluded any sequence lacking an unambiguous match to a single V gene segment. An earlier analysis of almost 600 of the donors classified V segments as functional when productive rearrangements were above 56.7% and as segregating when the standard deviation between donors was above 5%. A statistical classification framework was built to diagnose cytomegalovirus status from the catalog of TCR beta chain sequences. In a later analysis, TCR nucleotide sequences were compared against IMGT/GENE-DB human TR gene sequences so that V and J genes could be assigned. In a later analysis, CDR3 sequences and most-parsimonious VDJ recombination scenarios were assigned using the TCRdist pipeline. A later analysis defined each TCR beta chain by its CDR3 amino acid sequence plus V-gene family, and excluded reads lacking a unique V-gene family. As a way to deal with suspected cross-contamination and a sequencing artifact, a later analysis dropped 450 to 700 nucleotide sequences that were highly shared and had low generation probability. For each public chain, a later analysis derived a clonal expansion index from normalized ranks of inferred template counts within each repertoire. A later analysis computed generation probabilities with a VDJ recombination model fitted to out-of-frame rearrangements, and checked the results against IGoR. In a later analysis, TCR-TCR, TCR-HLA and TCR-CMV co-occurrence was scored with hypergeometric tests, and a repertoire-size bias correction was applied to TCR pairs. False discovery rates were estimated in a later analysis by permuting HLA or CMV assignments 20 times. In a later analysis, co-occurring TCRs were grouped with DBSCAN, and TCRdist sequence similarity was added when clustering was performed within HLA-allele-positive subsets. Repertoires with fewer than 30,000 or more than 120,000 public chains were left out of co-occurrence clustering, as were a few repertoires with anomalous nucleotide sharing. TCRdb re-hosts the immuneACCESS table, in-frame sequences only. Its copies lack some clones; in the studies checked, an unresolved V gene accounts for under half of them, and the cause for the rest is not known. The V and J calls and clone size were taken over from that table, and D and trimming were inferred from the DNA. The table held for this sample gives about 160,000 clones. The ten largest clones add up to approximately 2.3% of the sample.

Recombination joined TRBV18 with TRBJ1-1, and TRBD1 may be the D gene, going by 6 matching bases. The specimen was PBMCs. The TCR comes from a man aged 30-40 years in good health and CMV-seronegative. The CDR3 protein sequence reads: CASSPDSPEAFF. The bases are TGTGCCAGCTCGCCGGACAGTCCTGAAGCTTTCTTT.